The clone carrying this T cell receptor beta chain was detected a few times. Its antigen is not known. The repertoire was sequenced with immunoSEQ multiplex PCR; TCRdb's copy has only in-frame clones and lacks some. The top ten hold roughly 5.7% of the sample, which has nearly 300,000 clones, 70% to 80% seen once. This sample was taken from a study of cytotoxic CD8 clonotypes in ibrutinib-treated CLL. Whole-study context: Median treatment time before response sampling was over ten months, range 6 to 36. Sequenced samples delivered averages of around 260,000 productive templates and more than 75,000 productive rearrangements.

This CDR3 region has 15 residues. Per germline, CDR1 LGHNA and CDR2 YSLEER. The V end was cut by 4 bases, the J end by 0 bases, with 12 bases between. Points from the study as a whole: Baseline clonality was higher than in age-matched healthy donors and moved in step with circulating CD8+ T-cell counts. Contraction or stability on treatment characterized the public clonotypes, which were uncommon.

Material: PBMCs, obtained at disease progression, from a patient treated with ibrutinib. This chain connects TRBV4-3 to TRBJ1-2, with D possibly matching TRBD1 (5 bases). The TCR was taken from a human donor with chronic lymphocytic leukemia. This chain's CDR3 is CASSPPGGTNYGYTF. In DNA, the CDR3 is TGCGCCAGCAGCCCCCCGGGGGGAACTAACTATGGCTACACCTTC.